This T cell receptor (beta chain) is drawn from a study of cytomegalovirus exposure and HLA in healthy donors. CDR1 and CDR2 from the germline V gene are SGHAT and FQNNGV. With 8 bases removed from V and 1 base from J, the gap between germline ends came to 12 bases. This CDR3 comprises 15 residues. This PCR relied on a set of 60 Vbeta primers and 13 Jbeta primers. This table comes from immunoSEQ multiplex PCR, and its TCRdb copy is limited to in-frame clones, with some not included. The sample carries roughly 260,000 clones, 80% to 90% recorded once. Sequences were obtained from PBMCs. This sequence joins TRBV11-2 and TRBJ2-6; no clear D gene. The clonotype comes from a woman between 35 and 50 years old in good health and CMV-seropositive. CDR3 sequence reads: CASSMGSSGANVLTF. DNA for the CDR3: TGTGCCAGCTCCATGGGCTCTTCTGGGGCCAACGTCCTGACTTTC.